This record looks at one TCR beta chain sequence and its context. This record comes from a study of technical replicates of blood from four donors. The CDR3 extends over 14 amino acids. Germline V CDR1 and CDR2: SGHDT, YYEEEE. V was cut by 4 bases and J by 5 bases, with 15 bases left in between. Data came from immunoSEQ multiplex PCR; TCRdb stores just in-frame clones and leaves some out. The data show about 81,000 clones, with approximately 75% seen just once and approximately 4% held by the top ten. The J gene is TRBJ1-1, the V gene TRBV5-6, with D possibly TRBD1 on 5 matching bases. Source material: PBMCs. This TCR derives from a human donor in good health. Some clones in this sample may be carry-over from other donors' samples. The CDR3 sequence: CASSPMGGETEAFF. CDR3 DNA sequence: TGTGCCAGCAGCCCTATGGGGGGGGAAACTGAAGCTTTCTTT.